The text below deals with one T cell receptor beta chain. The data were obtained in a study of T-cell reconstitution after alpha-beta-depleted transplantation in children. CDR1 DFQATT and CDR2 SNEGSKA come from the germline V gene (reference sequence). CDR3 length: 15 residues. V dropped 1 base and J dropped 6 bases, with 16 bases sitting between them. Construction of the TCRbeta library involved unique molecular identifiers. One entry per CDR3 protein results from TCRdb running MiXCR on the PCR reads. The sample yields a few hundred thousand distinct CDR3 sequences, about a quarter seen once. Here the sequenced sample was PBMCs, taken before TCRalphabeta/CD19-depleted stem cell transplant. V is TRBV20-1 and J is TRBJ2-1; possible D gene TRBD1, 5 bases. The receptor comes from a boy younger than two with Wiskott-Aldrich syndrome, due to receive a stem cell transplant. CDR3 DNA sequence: TGCAGTGCTAGAGGCAGGGCGTTCGGGCTCAATGAGCAGTTCTTC. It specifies CSARGRAFGLNEQFF.